This T cell receptor beta chain comes out of a study (dated by TCRdb to 2015 to 2017). Describing the broader study: The study set out to test whether tumor-infiltrating Tregs in breast cancer get recruited from blood Tregs or are instead converted in situ from other CD4+ T cell subsets.

Overall results and qualifications from the work: The larger-cohort validation was restricted to a single TCR beta V-J rearrangement rather than whole repertoires. The TCR gene usage of tumor memory CD4+ T cells clustered together with blood and lymph node memory CD4+ cells and with lymph node naive CD4+ cells. The greatest overlap of tumor-infiltrating Treg TCR alpha and beta sequences was observed with tumor naive CD4+ T cells, followed by blood naive CD4+ T cells.

As for this clonotype: Its antigen has not been determined. Base qualities were left out, and no much larger clone turns up one base away.

To purify naive CD4+ T cells, the Miltenyi Naive CD4+ T Cell Isolation kit was used, and CD25 microbeads served to deplete Tregs. Tregs, naive and memory CD4+ T cells from tumor, blood and ipsilateral draining lymph nodes of a handful of breast cancer patients underwent full-length TCR alpha and beta sequencing. Mononuclear cells from lymph nodes or 40 to 60 ml of peripheral blood were isolated by Ficoll density gradient centrifugation. A purity exceeding 90% was confirmed by FACS for the sorted cell populations. Full-length TCR variable regions were amplified by 5' RACE PCR with constant-region reverse primers, and semi-nested PCR with Nested Universal Primer A was subsequently performed. The ReliaPrep RNA Cell Miniprep System was used to extract total RNA, which was then reverse transcribed into 5'RACE-ready cDNA with the SMARTer RACE 5'/3' Kit. Full-length TCR alpha and beta libraries were barcoded with multiplex adaptors and sequenced on an Illumina MiSeq. The paper's processing steps were these. Sequencing data were pooled across the five patients for each of nine subset-tissue groups and compared by unsupervised clustering of TCR gene usage. Repertoire similarity was calculated with the Morisita-Horn index, weighting shared sequences by their contribution to each repertoire. Clones were called with MiXCR by TCRdb after fastp trimmed the public reads at Q25, and only in-frame beta chains were retained. Under each unique CDR3 protein, matching rows form one entry showing the most common genes and DNA. The V and J calls and clone size come from TCRdb's table, not from the authors' own analysis. The sample yields approximately 47,000 distinct CDR3 sequences; roughly 30% were counted once. The top ten clones comprise approximately 2.3% of the sample.

The CDR3 starts with the cysteine, ends with the phenylalanine, and has 13 residues. The sequence is cut down to CDR3 DNA, 39 bases in frame from base 1. Trimming removed 4 bases from V and 4 bases from J, leaving 9 bases between the germline ends. The germline V gene sets CDR1 to SGHTA and CDR2 to FQGTGA. This clonotype was sampled from a female donor with breast cancer. The receptor chain draws on TRBV7-3 and TRBJ2-3, with the D gene possibly TRBD1 or TRBD2, each one fitting 6 bases. The specimen was naive CD4+ T cells sorted from blood. The sample's cell subset or site label, in plain terms: naive CD4+ T cells, CD4+CD45RA+CD25-. The CDR3 loop reads CASSYREADTQYF. The DNA is TGTGCCAGCAGCTACAGGGAGGCAGATACGCAGTATTTT.